These 24 T cell receptor beta chains share one sample of origin, sequenced in a study of shared clonotypes between healthy human individuals. Generated by immunoSEQ multiplex PCR, the TCRdb table keeps only in-frame clones and is missing some. The table records approximately 840,000 clones, roughly 96% of them present only once. Terminally differentiated effector memory CD45RA+ cells were excluded from the naive CD8 cells, which were CD45RO-negative and positively selected for CCR7. Sequences were obtained from naive CD8+ T cells sorted from blood. Receptor source: a young man in good health.

V and J are TRBV6-5 and TRBJ2-7, with 8 nucleotides matching TRBD1. CDR1 is MNHEY and CDR2 is SVGAGI in the germline V gene. Germline trimming cut 6 bases from V and 4 bases from J; bases unmatched to any gene: 11. The CDR3 runs 15 residues. The CDR3 here is CASRPQGQAHYEQYF. DNA for the CDR3: TGTGCCAGCAGACCACAGGGACAGGCCCATTACGAGCAGTACTTC.

This clone was seen just once. The chain carries TRBV28 and TRBJ2-1, with 14 bases fitting TRBD2. Germline V gene sequence: CDR1 MDHEN, CDR2 SYDVKM. V trimming: 7 bases; J trimming: 9 bases; junction bases outside the gene matches: 8. The CDR3 runs to 15 residues. CDR3 sequence: CASTILGLAGGEQFF. The CDR3 nucleotides read TGTGCCAGCACTATCCTCGGACTAGCGGGAGGTGAGCAGTTCTTC.

The V call is TRBV13, the J call TRBJ1-4; D gene ambiguous. The V and J ends lost 2 bases and 6 bases respectively, with 7 bases between them. Germline CDR1 PRHDT, CDR2 FYEKMQ (reference sequence). CDR3 length: 13 residues. CDR3 bases: TGTGCCAGCAGCTTACAGGAGGATGAAAAACTGTTTTTT. Translating it yields CASSLQEDEKLFF.

CDR3 coding DNA: TGTGCCAGCAGCTTATATGGGACCGGGACCTCGAGCTCCTACGAGCAGTACTTC. The encoded protein is CASSLYGTGTSSSYEQYF. V is TRBV7-2 and J is TRBJ2-7; the D call may be TRBD1 or TRBD2 (5 bases each). This CDR3 has 18 amino acids. Germline CDR1 is SGHTA and CDR2 is FQGNSA. With 2 bases removed from V and 0 bases from J, the gap between germline ends came to 20 bases. Based on the CDR3 plus reference TRBV7-2 and TRBJ2-7, the full variable domain is GAGVSQSPSNKVTEKGKDVELRCDPISGHTALYWYRQSLGQGLEFLIYFQGNSAPDKSGLPSDRFSAERTGGSVSTLTIQRTQQEDSAVYLCASSLYGTGTSSSYEQYFGPGTRLTVT.

The chain has TRBV7-9 and TRBJ1-1; 10 positions agree with TRBD1. V lost 4 bases and J lost 1; bases outside the gene matches: 6. The CDR3 has 16 residues. CDR1 and CDR2 from the germline V gene are SEHNR and FQNEAQ (reference sequence). CDR3 DNA: TGTGCCAGCAGCTCCTCGGGACAGGGGCAGAACACTGAAGCTTTCTTT. Its protein product is CASSSSGQGQNTEAFF.

The rearrangement joins TRBV2 to TRBJ2-1; no firm D call. V shed 8 bases and J shed 8 bases, with 13 bases lying between them. Germline CDR1 is SNHLY and CDR2 is FYNNEI. The CDR3 length is 12 residues. The CDR3 nucleotides are TGTGCCAGCCGCTCCACTTTGGATGAGCAGTTCTTC. Amino acid sequence: CASRSTLDEQFF.

Details on this clone: Other DNA sequences within the sample encode an identical CDR3. V usage is TRBV9 and J usage is TRBJ2-7; 12 nucleotides line up with TRBD2. Germline V lookup: CDR1 SGDLS, CDR2 YYNGEE. Unmatched junction bases numbered 4, after V lost 3 bases and J lost 3 bases. The CDR3 spans 15 residues. CDR3 DNA sequence: TGTGCCAGCAGCGCTGGGACTAGCGGGTACTACGAGCAGTACTTC. It is translated as CASSAGTSGYYEQYF.

Points on this clone: Other DNA sequences in the same sample also yield this CDR3. The chain employs TRBV7-9 and TRBJ1-2, with D maybe TRBD1 (5 bases). Trimming stripped 5 bases from V and 5 bases from J, with 9 bases between. CDR1 SEHNR and CDR2 FQNEAQ come from the germline V gene (reference sequence). The CDR3 totals 12 residues. CDR3 DNA sequence: TGTGCCAGCAGCCCTACAGGTTATGGCTACACCTTC. This translates into CASSPTGYGYTF.

The V call is TRBV7-8, the J call TRBJ2-2, with a possible D match to TRBD1 (6 bases). The germline gives CDR1 SGHVS, CDR2 FQNEAQ. V was cut by 3 bases and J by 7 bases, with 18 bases left in between. The CDR3 covers 16 residues. The CDR3 loop is CASSFLSGAGIGELFF. In nucleotides, the CDR3 is TGTGCCAGCAGCTTCCTCTCAGGGGCCGGGATCGGGGAGCTGTTTTTT.

The chain is built from TRBV5-1 and TRBJ2-7; D remains unclear. The CDR3 sequence is 18 residues long. Germline V CDR1 and CDR2: SGHRS, YFSETQ. The V and J ends lost 1 base and 0 bases respectively, with 20 bases between them. The CDR3 DNA follows: TGCGCCAGCAGCTTGCCTCTGACTGTACCTCACAGCTCCTACGAGCAGTACTTC. Translation gives CASSLPLTVPHSSYEQYF.

The chain links TRBV28 to TRBJ2-7; D gene unclear. V was pared by 1 base and J by 5 bases, with 0 bases between. Germline V CDR1 and CDR2: MDHEN, SYDVKM. The CDR3 runs 10 residues. The CDR3 spells CASSLYEQYF. The CDR3 DNA is TGTGCCAGCAGTTTATACGAGCAGTACTTC. The whole variable domain, remainder taken from reference TRBV28 and TRBJ2-7, is DVKVTQSSRYLVKRTGEKVFLECVQDMDHENMFWYRQDPGLGLRLIYFSYDVKMKEKGDIPEGYSVSREKKERFSLILESASTNQTSMYLCASSLYEQYFGPGTRLTVT.

The V and J genes are TRBV9 and TRBJ2-6; D may match TRBD1 or TRBD2 (5 bases each). CDR1 and CDR2 from the germline V gene are SGDLS and YYNGEE. V dropped 3 bases and J dropped 0 bases, with 25 bases sitting between them. The CDR3 is 21 residues long. CDR3 amino acids: CASSASWGSVPPSSGANVLTF. The CDR3, as DNA: TGTGCCAGCAGCGCATCCTGGGGGTCCGTGCCCCCGAGCTCTGGGGCCAACGTCCTGACTTTC.

V gene TRBV6-6 combines with J gene TRBJ2-1; D is perhaps TRBD2 (6 bases). Germline-derived CDR1 and CDR2 are MNHNY and SVGAGI (reference sequence). The CDR3 is made up of 14 amino acids. V was trimmed by 0 bases and J by 10 bases, leaving 13 bases between them. The CDR3 is CASSYSISGGEQFF. As DNA, the CDR3 is TGTGCCAGCAGTTACTCGATTAGCGGTGGGGAGCAGTTCTTC.

V is TRBV9 and J is TRBJ2-6; tentatively, D is TRBD1 (6 bases). Germline V gene lookup returns CDR1 SGDLS and CDR2 YYNGEE. The length of the CDR3 is 15 residues. V lost 4 bases and J 7 bases, leaving 15 bases between the germline ends. CDR3: CASSIGTLQANVLTF. The CDR3 DNA is TGTGCCAGCAGCATCGGGACATTGCAAGCCAACGTCCTGACTTTC.

In DNA, the CDR3 is TGTGCCAGCAGCCCGTACGGGGTCTCTGGGGCCAACGTCCTGACTTTC. Translation gives CASSPYGVSGANVLTF. J is TRBJ2-6 and V is TRBV7-8; tentative D call: TRBD2 (5 bases). Germline assignment: CDR1 SGHVS and CDR2 FQNEAQ. V shed 5 bases and J shed 0 bases, with 11 bases lying between them. The CDR3 covers 16 residues.

With respect to this clone: Within the sample, other DNA sequences also encode this same CDR3. This rearrangement joins TRBV7-9 to TRBJ2-7; TRBD2 matches 10 bases. Germline V gene data show CDR1 as SEHNR and CDR2 as FQNEAQ (reference sequence). The J segment lost 2 bases and the V segment lost 5 bases, leaving 6 bases of the junction unmatched. This CDR3 has 15 amino acids. In DNA, the CDR3 is TGTGCCAGCAGCCCCTGGACTAGCGGAACCTACGAGCAGTACTTC. It translates to CASSPWTSGTYEQYF. Together with reference TRBV7-9 and TRBJ2-7, the CDR3 gives the full variable domain: DTGVSQNPRHKITKRGQNVTFRCDPISEHNRLYWYRQTLGQGPEFLTYFQNEAQLEKSRLLSDRFSAERPKGSFSTLEIQRTEQGDSAMYLCASSPWTSGTYEQYFGPGTRLTVT.

J is TRBJ2-7 and V is TRBV28; no reliable D call. Trimming stripped 2 bases from V and 5 bases from J, with 16 bases between. The V gene's germline CDR1 is MDHEN and CDR2 SYDVKM. The CDR3 sequence is 15 residues long. Here the CDR3 reads CASSLAGASEDEQYF. The CDR3, as DNA: TGTGCCAGCAGTTTAGCCGGAGCGTCCGAGGACGAGCAGTACTTC.

The chain employs TRBV27 and TRBJ1-5; D uncertain. There are 14 residues in the CDR3. V was shortened by 6 bases and J by 7 bases, with 16 bases between the two germline ends. Per the germline V gene, CDR1 is MNHEY and CDR2 is SMNVEV (reference sequence). CDR3 coding DNA: TGTGCCAGCAGCCTTACGTTGGGTGGGCAGCCCCAGCATTTT. Its protein product is CASSLTLGGQPQHF.

The chain employs TRBV5-5 and TRBJ2-7, with TRBD1 identical over 9 bases. The CDR3 has 15 residues. V trimming: 2 bases; J trimming: 6 bases; junction bases outside the gene matches: 9. CDR1 and CDR2 (germline): SGHKS, YYEKEE (reference sequence). The CDR3 is CASSFSWTGEREQYF. CDR3 nucleotides: TGTGCCAGCAGCTTTTCCTGGACAGGGGAGCGCGAGCAGTACTTC.

This chain uses TRBV7-2 with TRBJ2-3; D gene unclear. The ends were cut back, 1 base at V and 2 bases at J, with 16 bases in the middle. Germline CDR1 is SGHTA and CDR2 is FQGNSA. The CDR3 sequence is 17 residues long. Written as DNA, the CDR3 is TGTGCCAGCAGCTTAGGGGCTATCGGAGCGAACACAGATACGCAGTATTTT. Amino acids: CASSLGAIGANTDTQYF.

This chain links TRBV29-1 with TRBJ1-1, with 8 bases that match TRBD1. The length of the CDR3 is 12 residues. V lost 6 bases, J lost 4 bases, and 4 bases stayed unmatched. Germline V gives CDR1 SQVTM, CDR2 ANQGSEA. The CDR3: CSVATGGTEAFF. In nucleotides, the CDR3 is TGCAGCGTCGCCACAGGGGGCACTGAAGCTTTCTTT.

This chain uses TRBV5-8 with TRBJ2-7; no firm D call. CDR1 and CDR2 from the germline V gene are SGHTS and YDEGEE. Trimming stripped 2 bases from V and 2 bases from J, with 8 bases between. The CDR3 runs 13 residues. The CDR3 region is CASSFGRTYEQYF. For the CDR3, the DNA is TGTGCCAGCAGCTTCGGTAGGACCTACGAGCAGTACTTC.

J is TRBJ2-5 and V is TRBV7-8; D is unclear. CDR1 and CDR2 from the germline V gene are SGHVS and FQNEAQ. Deletions cut 3 bases from V and 5 bases from J, with 13 bases between. This CDR3 is built from 14 residues. This chain's CDR3 is CASSLGYTAETQYF. For the CDR3, the DNA is TGTGCCAGCAGCTTGGGCTACACAGCGGAGACCCAGTACTTC.

The CDR3 here is CASSGGIVWEREDTQYF. DNA for the CDR3: TGTGCCAGCAGCGGTGGGATTGTGTGGGAGAGAGAGGATACGCAGTATTTT. This sequence joins TRBV5-4 and TRBJ2-3; tentatively, D is TRBD2 (5 bases). Between the trimmed V and J ends, which lost 4 bases and 6 bases, there was a span of 24 bases. Germline V gene lookup returns CDR1 SGHNT and CDR2 YYREEE (reference sequence). This CDR3 comprises 17 residues.